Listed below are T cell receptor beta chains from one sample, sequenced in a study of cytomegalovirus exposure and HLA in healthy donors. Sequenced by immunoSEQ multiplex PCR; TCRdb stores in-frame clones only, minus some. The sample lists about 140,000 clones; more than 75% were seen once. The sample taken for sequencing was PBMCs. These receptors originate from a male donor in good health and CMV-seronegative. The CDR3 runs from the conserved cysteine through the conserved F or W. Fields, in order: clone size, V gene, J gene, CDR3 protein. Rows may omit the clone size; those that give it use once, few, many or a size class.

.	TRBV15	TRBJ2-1	CATSREEEPYNEQFF
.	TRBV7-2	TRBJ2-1	CASKTGGFGEQFF
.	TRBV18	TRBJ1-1	CASSATGPFTEAFF
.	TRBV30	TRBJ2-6	CAWTAPGGTLSGANVLTF
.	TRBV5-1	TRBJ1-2	CASKGDSERNGYTF
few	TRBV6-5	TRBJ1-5	CASSSDRVGQPQHF
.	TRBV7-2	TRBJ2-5	CASSLARETQYF
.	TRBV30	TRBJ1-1	CAWSVALHTEAFF
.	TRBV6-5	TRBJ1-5	CASKETGSNQPQHF
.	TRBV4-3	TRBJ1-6	CASSQDKATGQDNSPLHF
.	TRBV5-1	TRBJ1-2	CASSPPQADYGYTF
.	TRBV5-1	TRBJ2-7	CASSPGTGMDEQYF
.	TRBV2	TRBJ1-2	CASSVGAGVGYTF